What follows is one T cell receptor beta chain and its context. In the original analysis: Estimates of nucleated cell counts were drawn from the amplification of reference gene primers. Profiled with immunoSEQ multiplex PCR; TCRdb holds only in-frame clones, not every one. The V and J calls and clone size are taken from that table; D and trimming were inferred from the DNA. The sample consists of 300,000 to 400,000 clones, around 88% of them appearing once. The record originates from a study of blood T cell repertoires in COVID-19. Overall study: COVID-19 samples from acute and convalescent phases originated in the United States, Italy and Spain. Sources were T cells, B-cell-depleted T cells, or PBMCs; the material itself was cDNA or gDNA.

The V end was cut by 3 bases, the J end by 2 bases, with 8 bases between. CDR3 size: 14 residues. CDR1 and CDR2 (germline): SGHTA, FQGNSA. Input material: peripheral blood. The sequence came from a young man with active or convalescent COVID-19. The gene calls are TRBV7-2 and TRBJ1-3; D is undetermined. As DNA, the CDR3 is TGTGCCAGCAGCTTGCGGGAGCCTGGAAACACCATATATTTT. Translation gives CASSLREPGNTIYF.